The 7 T cell receptor beta chains listed next were all sequenced from one sample in a study of vaccination effects on CD4 cells after COVID-19. Sequencing used immunoSEQ multiplex PCR; TCRdb keeps in-frame clones, though not all of them. The table has approximately 83,000 clones, over 70% seen once; the top ten hold around 1.1%. Sequencing in the ViraFEST assay came after antigen-specific CD4+ T cells had been expanded with viral peptide pools, which were used to stimulate PBMC. The authors isolated CD4+ T cells after roughly eleven days of culture. It was two doses of either the BNT162b2 or mRNA-1273 vaccine that participants received. No cognate antigen is known for these TCRs. The material sequenced was CD4+ T cells from PBMCs cultured with HCoV-OC43 spike peptides, taken after COVID-19 vaccination. The subset was: HCoV-OC43 spike overlapping peptide pool stimulation. The receptors come from a human donor who received a COVID-19 vaccine.

The J gene is TRBJ1-5, the V gene TRBV6-6, with 8 bases matching TRBD1. J was trimmed by 3 bases and V by 5 bases; bases with no gene match: 12. CDR3 length equals 17 residues. The germline CDR1 and CDR2 sequences are MNHNY and SVGAGI (reference sequence). CDR3 bases: TGTGCCAGCAGTCGACCCCCGGGACAGGCAAACAATCAGCCCCAGCATTTT. The encoded protein is CASSRPPGQANNQPQHF.

The chain recombines TRBV6-4 with TRBJ1-6, with TRBD1 identical over 7 bases. V lost 3 bases and J lost 8; bases outside the gene matches: 10. This CDR3 has 16 residues. The germline V gene encodes CDR1 MRHNA and CDR2 SNTAGT. The CDR3 DNA follows: TGTGCCAGCAGTGAGAATTACAGGGGCCGGGATTCACCCCTCCACTTT. This gives the protein CASSENYRGRDSPLHF.

This clone has a handful of counts. Written as DNA, the CDR3 is TGTGCCAGCAGCCAGGTGATCAACTATGGCTACACCTTC. Translated: CASSQVINYGYTF. V usage is TRBV14 and J usage is TRBJ1-2; D gene unclear. The CDR3 loop spans 13 amino acids. The germline V and J ends were trimmed by 3 bases and 2 bases, with 7 bases remaining between them. Germline V gives CDR1 SGHDN, CDR2 FVKESK.

This clone was found a few times. The genes are TRBV5-1 and TRBJ2-2; 8 bases match TRBD2. The J segment lost 10 bases and the V segment lost 0 bases, leaving 8 bases of the junction unmatched. The CDR3 totals 15 residues. Germline loops: CDR1 SGHRS, CDR2 YFSETQ. The CDR3 region is CASSLEGTRAEELFF. The CDR3, as DNA: TGCGCCAGCAGCTTGGAAGGGACTAGAGCCGAGGAGCTGTTTTTT.

The chain joins TRBV6-6 to TRBJ1-1; no firm D call. Trimming pared 6 bases from V and 7 bases from J, leaving 15 bases between. The germline V gene has CDR1 MNHNY and CDR2 SVGAGI (reference sequence). CDR3 length equals 13 residues. In DNA, the CDR3 is TGTGCCAGCAGCCTCGGAGGAGGGAATGAAGCTTTCTTT. As protein: CASSLGGGNEAFF.

V and J are TRBV5-1 and TRBJ1-2; D remains unclear. The CDR3 runs to 12 residues. Trimming removed 4 bases from V and 2 bases from J, with 6 bases in between. CDR1 is SGHRS, CDR2 YFSETQ, per germline. The CDR3 DNA sequence: TGCGCCAGCAGCCTGCTAAACTATGGCTACACCTTC. Its translation is CASSLLNYGYTF. Full variable domain (missing parts from reference TRBV5-1 and TRBJ1-2): KAGVTQTPRYLIKTRGQQVTLSCSPISGHRSVSWYQQTPGQGLQFLFEYFSETQRNKGNFPGRFSGRQFSNSRSEMNVSTLELGDSALYLCASSLLNYGYTFGSGTRLTVV.

This chain connects TRBV5-1 to TRBJ2-2, with D hard to call. The CDR3 has 15 residues. Germline assignment: CDR1 SGHRS and CDR2 YFSETQ. V was pared by 5 bases and J by 2 bases, with 13 bases between. Written as DNA, the CDR3 is TGCGCCAGCAGTCGAGAATGGATCAACACCGGGGAGCTGTTTTTT. Protein sequence: CASSREWINTGELFF.